The TCR beta chain described here comes from a study of human T cells and chemical hapten exposure (dated by TCRdb to 2020 to 2022). Regarding the study in general: For sensitization, 2% DPC in acetone was applied to an approximately 2 cm by approximately 2 cm area of upper inner arm skin. Libraries were pooled for sequencing, and variation in per-sample TCR yields was attributed mainly to small differences in library volumes within the pool. Patch testing on the upper back used Finn chambers containing 0.01% DPC, with scoring done after 6 days according to International Contact Dermatitis Research Group standards. Blood for TCR sequencing was provided by twenty-nine alopecia patients at one to four time points (pre-sensitization, 2, 6 and 24 weeks). Throughout the study period of roughly 24 weeks, patients also received therapeutic DPC doses to the scalp every week. Patient blood was sampled pre-sensitization (week 0) and at 2, 6 and about 24 weeks after DPC sensitization. The patient cohort, mostly female, included alopecia areata with under or over 50% scalp involvement, alopecia totalis and alopecia universalis. In alopecia patients, the study followed how the peripheral blood TCR repertoire changed in vivo over primary and secondary sensitization to diphenylcyclopropenone (DPC), a hapten. What the study reported, not specific to this receptor: DPC sensitization did not change how many TCRs were above 1 in 1000 frequency, and no evidence was found of alterations in global repertoire structure. Repeated subsampling changed both the strength of the expansion versus patch-test correlation and the threshold at which the correlation became significant. All patients had alopecia, a presumed autoimmune disease, so their immune response might differ from that of healthy individuals. Patch test score correlated positively with the number of PT1 expanded TCRs, reaching significance at thresholds 8, 16 and 32 but not at 4. Expanded TCRs formed significantly more large CDR3 similarity clusters than pre-sensitization or healthy control sets, consistent with antigen-driven responses.

The CDR3 numbers 13 residues from cysteine through phenylalanine. The DNA shown is the 39-base CDR3, in frame from base 1. Based on the germline V gene, the CDR1 and CDR2 sequences are MGHRA and YSYEKL. The trim is 6 bases for V and 4 bases for J, with a gap of 12 bases between the germline ends. Libraries were constructed by RACE. Sequencing took place on a NextSeq 500. During library preparation, unique molecular identifiers were attached to individual cDNA molecules so that TCRs could be counted in a quantitative, reproducible way. For every blood RNA sample, sequencing covered both the TCR alpha and TCR beta chains. The original methods were these. The median number of TCRs per sample was approximately 93,000, ranging from roughly 20,000 to 700,000. The Decombinator software suite was used to annotate V, J and CDR3 in the TCR reads. For PS versus PT1 abundance plots, all samples were subsampled to the same number of TCRs (28,000). Expanded TCRs were defined as absent before sensitization and observed at least eight times at the 2-week time point. TCRdb reprocessed the public reads (quality trimming at Q25 with fastp, clone calling with MiXCR) and kept in-frame beta chains. Duplicate CDR3 protein sequences are folded into a single record with the most common DNA and genes. V and J calls and clone size were set by TCRdb, not the authors. This sample comprises about 80,000 distinct CDR3 sequences, around 15% of them detected only once. Of the sample, approximately 4.5% is held by the ten largest clones.

The intended sense of this specimen's time point label: pre-sensitization, week 0. Taken with the paper, the label for treatment or condition translates to: therapeutic diphenylcyclopropenone sensitization with weekly scalp DPC. At each patch-test visit, blood was drawn before the patch test was applied. Patients were eligible if aged 18 to 70, diagnosed with alopecia and judged suitable for DPC therapy, and pregnant patients were excluded. Total RNA was extracted from unfractionated whole blood that had been collected in Tempus Blood RNA tubes. Turning to this clonotype: The clone's antigen remains unknown. Base qualities are not provided; no much larger clone lies one nucleotide away.

Here the chain combines TRBV4-1 and TRBJ1-2; a weak D assignment points to TRBD1 (5 bases agree). The TCR was taken from a woman between 45 and 60 years old with alopecia areata. Some clones in this sample may be carry-over from other donors' samples. This specimen was whole blood, taken in connection with sensitization to the hapten diphenylcyclopropenone (DPC). The DNA is TGCGCCAGCAGTCTGGAGGGGTCCTATGGCTACACCTTC. Its translation is CASSLEGSYGYTF.